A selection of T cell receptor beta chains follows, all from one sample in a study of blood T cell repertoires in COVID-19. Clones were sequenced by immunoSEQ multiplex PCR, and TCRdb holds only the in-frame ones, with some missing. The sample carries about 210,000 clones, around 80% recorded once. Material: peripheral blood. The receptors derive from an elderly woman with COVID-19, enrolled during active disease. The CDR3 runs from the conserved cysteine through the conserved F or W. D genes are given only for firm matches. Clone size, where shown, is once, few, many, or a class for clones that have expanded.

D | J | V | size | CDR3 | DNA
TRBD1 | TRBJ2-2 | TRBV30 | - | CAWSPTGGHTGELFF | TGTGCCTGGAGTCCAACAGGGGGTCACACCGGGGAGCTGTTTTTT
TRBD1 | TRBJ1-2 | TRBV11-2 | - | CASSRSGTGTSNYGYTF | TGTGCCAGCAGCAGGTCCGGGACAGGGACCTCTAACTATGGCTACACCTTC
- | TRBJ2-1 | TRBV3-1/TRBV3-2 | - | CASSQGVSSYNEQFF | TGTGCCAGCAGCCAAGGCGTGAGCTCCTACAATGAGCAGTTCTTC
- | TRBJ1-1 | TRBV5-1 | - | CASSLVGATEAFF | TGCGCCAGCAGCTTGGTAGGGGCCACTGAAGCTTTCTTT
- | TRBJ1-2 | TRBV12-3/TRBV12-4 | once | CASSRSGSYGYTF | TGTGCCAGCAGCCGTTCGGGGAGCTATGGCTACACCTTC
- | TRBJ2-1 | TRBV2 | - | CASSARGYYNEQFF | TGTGCCAGCAGCGCCCGAGGCTATTACAATGAGCAGTTCTTC
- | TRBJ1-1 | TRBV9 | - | CASSVDWGGRNTEAFF | TGTGCCAGCAGCGTAGATTGGGGAGGCAGGAACACTGAAGCTTTCTTT
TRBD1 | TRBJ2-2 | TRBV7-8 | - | CASSLDRGDTGELFF | TGTGCCAGCAGCTTAGACAGGGGGGACACCGGGGAGCTGTTTTTT
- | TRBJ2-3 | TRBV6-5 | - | CASKRGASEGAQYF | TGTGCCAGCAAACGGGGGGCCTCTGAAGGAGCGCAGTATTTT
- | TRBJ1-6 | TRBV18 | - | CASSLAGYAGNSPLHF | TGTGCCAGCTCACTGGCTGGATATGCAGGGAATTCACCCCTCCACTTT
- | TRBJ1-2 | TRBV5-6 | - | CASSLASYGYTF | TGTGCCAGCAGCTTGGCCAGCTATGGCTACACCTTC
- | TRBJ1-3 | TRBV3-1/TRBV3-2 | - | CASSHFPSPASTIYF | TGTGCCAGCAGCCATTTTCCCTCCCCCGCTAGCACCATATATTTT
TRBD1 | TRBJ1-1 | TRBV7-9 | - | CASSSGQGAENTEAFF | TGTGCCAGCAGCTCGGGACAGGGGGCGGAGAACACTGAAGCTTTCTTT
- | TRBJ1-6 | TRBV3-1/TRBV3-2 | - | CASSQVGNSYNSPLHF | TGTGCCAGCAGCCAAGTCGGTAACTCCTATAATTCACCCCTCCACTTT
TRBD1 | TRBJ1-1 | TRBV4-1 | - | CASSQERPGQGGIKNTEAFF | TGCGCCAGCAGCCAAGAAAGGCCGGGACAGGGGGGGATTAAGAACACTGAAGCTTTCTTT
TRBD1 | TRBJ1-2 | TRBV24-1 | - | CATSLGGADGYTF | TGTGCCACCAGTCTAGGGGGCGCGGATGGCTACACCTTC
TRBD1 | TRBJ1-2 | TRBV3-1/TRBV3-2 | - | CASSQTRGWTLGYGYTF | TGTGCCAGCAGCCAAACCAGGGGGTGGACCCTCGGTTATGGCTACACCTTC
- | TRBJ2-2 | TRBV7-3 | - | CASSPRLNTGELFF | TGTGCCAGCAGCCCGCGGTTAAACACCGGGGAGCTGTTTTTT
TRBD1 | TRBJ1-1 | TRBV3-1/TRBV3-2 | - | CASSQVWRQGEAFF | TGTGCCAGCAGCCAAGTTTGGAGACAGGGTGAAGCTTTCTTT
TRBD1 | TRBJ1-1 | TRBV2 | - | CASSGTGGSSEAFF | TGTGCCAGCAGTGGGACAGGGGGCTCGTCTGAAGCTTTCTTT
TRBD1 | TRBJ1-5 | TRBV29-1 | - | CSVGGQGGNQPQHF | TGCAGCGTGGGCGGACAGGGTGGCAATCAGCCCCAGCATTTT
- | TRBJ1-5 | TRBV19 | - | CASSISRNQPQHF | TGTGCCAGTAGTATATCCAGAAATCAGCCCCAGCATTTT
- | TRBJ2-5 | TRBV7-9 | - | CASSPATGSLTQYF | TGTGCCAGCAGCCCCGCGACGGGAAGTCTGACCCAGTACTTC
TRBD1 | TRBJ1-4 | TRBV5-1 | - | CASSTGTGAEKLFF | TGCGCCAGCAGCACCGGGACAGGGGCTGAAAAACTGTTTTTT
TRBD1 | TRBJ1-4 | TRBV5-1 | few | CASSLRTGGASGEKLFF | TGCGCCAGCAGCTTGCGGACAGGGGGCGCCTCAGGTGAAAAACTGTTTTTT
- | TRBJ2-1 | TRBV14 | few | CASSQQRPSEQFF | TGTGCCAGCAGCCAACAACGCCCAAGCGAGCAGTTCTTC
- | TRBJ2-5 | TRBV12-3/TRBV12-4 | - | CASSWAGSETQYF | TGTGCCAGCAGTTGGGCAGGATCCGAGACCCAGTACTTC
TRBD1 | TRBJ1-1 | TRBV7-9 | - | CASSGKGRGRDTEAFF | TGTGCCAGCAGCGGCAAAGGCAGGGGGCGAGACACTGAAGCTTTCTTT
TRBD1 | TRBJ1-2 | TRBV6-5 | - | CASRVDRGNYGYTF | TGTGCCAGCAGAGTGGACAGGGGGAACTATGGCTACACCTTC
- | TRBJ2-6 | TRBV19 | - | CASSTQGPGANVLTF | TGTGCCAGTAGTACACAGGGTCCTGGGGCCAACGTCCTGACTTTC
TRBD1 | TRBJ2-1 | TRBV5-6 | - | CASSLIAGQGYNEQFF | TGTGCCAGCAGCTTGATTGCGGGACAGGGGTACAATGAGCAGTTCTTC
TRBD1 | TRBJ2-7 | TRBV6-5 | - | CASRPDRGFYEQYF | TGTGCCAGCAGGCCGGACAGGGGGTTCTACGAGCAGTACTTC
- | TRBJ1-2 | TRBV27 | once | CASSLSRKHHTYGYTF | TGTGCCAGCAGTTTATCCCGAAAACATCATACCTATGGCTACACCTTC
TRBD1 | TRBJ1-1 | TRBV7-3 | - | CASSSAPPGQGAREAFF | TGTGCCAGCAGCTCAGCACCCCCGGGACAGGGGGCGCGAGAAGCTTTCTTT
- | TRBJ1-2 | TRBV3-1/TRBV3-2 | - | CASGLVGGPGYTF | TGTGCCAGCGGTCTGGTGGGGGGGCCTGGCTACACCTTC
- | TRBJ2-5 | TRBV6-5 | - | CASSYWGSEETQYF | TGTGCCAGCAGTTACTGGGGCTCCGAAGAGACCCAGTACTTC
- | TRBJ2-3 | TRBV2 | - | CASSVEGTSTDTQYF | TGTGCCAGCAGTGTAGAGGGTACTAGCACAGATACGCAGTATTTT
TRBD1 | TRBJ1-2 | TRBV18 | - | CASSPGTAYTF | TGTGCCAGCTCACCCGGGACAGCATACACCTTC
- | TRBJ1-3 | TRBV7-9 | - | CASSPGSTGNTIYF | TGTGCCAGCAGCCCCGGGAGTACAGGAAACACCATATATTTT
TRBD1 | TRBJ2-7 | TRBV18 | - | CASSPPRGQSEQYF | TGTGCCAGCTCACCACCGAGGGGGCAAAGCGAGCAGTACTTC
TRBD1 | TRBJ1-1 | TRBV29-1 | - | CSVAPGTGTNTEAFF | TGCAGCGTTGCCCCCGGGACAGGGACGAACACTGAAGCTTTCTTT
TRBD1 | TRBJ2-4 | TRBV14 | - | CASSPDRGLAQYF | TGTGCCAGCAGCCCGGACAGGGGGTTAGCCCAGTACTTC
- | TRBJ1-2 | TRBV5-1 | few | CASSLGTEANYGYTF | TGCGCCAGCAGCTTGGGGACAGAAGCTAACTATGGCTACACCTTC
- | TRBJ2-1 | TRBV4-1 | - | CASSQSTSGGPGEQFF | TGCGCCAGCAGCCAAAGCACCTCCGGGGGGCCAGGTGAGCAGTTCTTC
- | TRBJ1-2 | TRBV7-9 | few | CASSFAGDHYGYTF | TGTGCCAGCAGCTTTGCAGGGGACCATTATGGCTACACCTTC